This T cell receptor beta chain was sequenced for a study of blood T cell repertoires in COVID-19. Study in general: The cDNA or gDNA used as material had been derived from T cells, B-cell-depleted T cells, or PBMCs.

Trimming cost V 4 bases and J 1 base; bases outside gene matches: 2. Germline values: CDR1 MNHEY, CDR2 SMNVEV (reference sequence). CDR3 length equals 14 residues. Under the authors' procedure: Estimation of nucleated cell counts was performed using reference gene primer amplification. The repertoire was sequenced with immunoSEQ multiplex PCR; TCRdb's copy has only in-frame clones and lacks some. D and trimming come from the DNA, and the V and J calls and clone size come from that table. The sample contains fewer than 700,000 clones, 85% to 90% of which appear only once. Seattle-derived patients entered the study during active infection and were followed longitudinally.

V usage is TRBV27 and J usage is TRBJ2-3, with 7 bases that match TRBD1. Sequencing used peripheral blood. This sequence originates from a woman in her fifties or sixties with COVID-19, enrolled during active disease. CDR3 coding DNA: TGTGCCAGCAGTTGGGACAGACGCACAGATACGCAGTATTTT. It encodes CASSWDRRTDTQYF.